These T cell receptor beta chains were read from a single sample in a study of T cell repertoires in aging, cancer and after chemotherapy. TCRdb passed the multiplex PCR reads through MiXCR, listing each CDR3 protein once. The sample contains about 8,200 distinct CDR3 sequences, around 33% of which appear only once. Sample: blood. These receptors were obtained from a human donor in good health. The conserved cysteine and the conserved F or W are not part of the CDR3 here. The listing skips clone size in some rows; elsewhere it reads once, few, many or a size class.

size | V | CDR3
NA | TRBV6-5 | ASSLQGNQPQH
NA | TRBV20-1 | SAITGRYSYNEQF
NA | TRBV4-3 | ASSQERTSGVGEQF
medium-sized | TRBV11-1 | ASSFVQGNEQF
few | TRBV6-2/TRBV6-3 | ASSYANPWEQY
NA | TRBV20-1 | SPSLPGTGTYEQY
few | TRBV6-5 | ASSYQVSPLNEQF
few | TRBV19 | ASRTPGTGDNQPQH
NA | TRBV6-5 | AISDMGTNCGYT
NA | TRBV4-3 | ASSQVGTDNSPLH
NA | TRBV5-5 | ASSLGDSRDQPQH
few | TRBV6-1 | ASIGLAGNYNEQF
few | TRBV30 | AWSPRSYYGYT
NA | TRBV7-6 | ASSYQRGPSNEQY
few | TRBV5-4 | ASSSGGLDQPQH
once | TRBV11-1 | ASSLEFSQETQY
NA | TRBV11-1 | ASSQGPYEQY
few | TRBV5-5 | ASSSDRGYEQY
medium-sized | TRBV29-1 | SATRGGGVGYT
NA | TRBV12-3/TRBV12-4 | ASSFGDRVQPQH
NA | TRBV6-1 | ASRGPYRLKTYEQY
medium-sized | TRBV29-1 | SVDREGYGYT
medium-sized | TRBV11-1 | ASGPGTVNTGELF
once | TRBV6-6 | ASSYPRKASGVQETQY
NA | TRBV5-1 | ASSLTGQGYGYT
NA | TRBV12-3/TRBV12-4 | ASTPGQGILYEQY
NA | TRBV18 | ASSPLRGDQH
NA | TRBV6-5 | ASSFTPGHKNIQY
NA | TRBV18 | ASSPGQGGYGYT
medium-sized | TRBV15 | ATSRDRGGRGELF
few | TRBV27 | ASRDWGATNEKLF
NA | TRBV6-5 | ASRPGRPPYEQY
NA | TRBV12-3/TRBV12-4 | ASSFPSNQSQH
few | TRBV12-3/TRBV12-4 | ASSFGTPRYEQY
NA | TRBV11-2 | ASSLGHHGANVLT
few | TRBV18 | ASSPRWDSPLH
NA | TRBV30 | AWSVLDRVHDIQY
NA | TRBV6-4 | ASSEGRVADTQY
NA | TRBV6-2/TRBV6-3 | ASSTGTSSDTQY
NA | TRBV6-2/TRBV6-3 | ASSYSGGAVDEQY
once | TRBV5-4 | ASSLWTGGSEAF
medium-sized | TRBV6-5 | ASSGEADTQY
few | TRBV6-5 | ASRRGGVAKNIQY
NA | TRBV4-3 | ASSQDSYTGELF
NA | TRBV5-4 | ASSWDRVVQPQH
few | TRBV6-5 | ASSLDRTYGYT
few | TRBV7-6 | ASSLARHTDTQY
medium-sized | TRBV19 | ASSILLPGELF
NA | TRBV5-4 | ASSLEGVNRNTIY